Listed below are T cell receptor beta chains from one sample, sequenced in a study of radiotherapy plus CTLA-4 blockade in lung cancer. TCRdb's table, derived via immunoSEQ multiplex PCR, lists solely in-frame clones and lacks some. This sample has about 62,000 clones, with around 77% found just once. This sample comprised peripheral blood, obtained from a patient treated with radiotherapy plus ipilimumab. All receptors derive from a human donor with non-small cell lung cancer who had a complete response to radiotherapy plus ipilimumab. CDR3s include the opening cysteine and the closing phenylalanine or tryptophan. A D gene is named only where the DNA matches it firmly. The size of a clone is reported for some rows only, either as once, few or many, or as a class for expanded clones.

v_call,clone_size,d_call,j_call,cdr3_aa,cdr3_nt
TRBV2,.,TRBD1,TRBJ1-4,CASRNGGQGYEKLFF,TGTGCCAGCAGAAATGGGGGACAGGGTTACGAAAAACTGTTTTTT
TRBV5-1,.,.,TRBJ2-2,CASSPGGGIGELFF,TGCGCCAGCAGCCCCGGCGGAGGGATCGGGGAGCTGTTTTTT
TRBV7-2,.,.,TRBJ1-3,CASSLVLSGRGTGNTIYF,TGTGCCAGCAGCTTAGTATTGTCAGGGCGGGGAACTGGAAACACCATATATTTT
TRBV19,.,.,TRBJ1-4,CASTSVVGVEKLFF,TGTGCCAGTACCTCGGTGGTAGGGGTAGAAAAACTGTTTTTT
TRBV5-6,.,.,TRBJ2-1,CASSPQGAYNEQFF,TGTGCCAGCAGCCCCCAGGGCGCATACAATGAGCAGTTCTTC
TRBV28,.,TRBD1,TRBJ2-2,CASSSYPGTGANTGELFF,TGTGCCAGCAGTAGCTACCCCGGGACAGGAGCGAACACCGGGGAGCTGTTTTTT
TRBV30,.,.,TRBJ2-3,CAWRADSGSTDTQYF,TGTGCCTGGAGGGCCGACAGTGGCTCCACAGATACGCAGTATTTT
TRBV7-2,.,.,TRBJ2-3,CASSLVRQGTDTQYF,TGTGCCAGCAGCTTAGTTCGGCAGGGTACAGATACGCAGTATTTT
TRBV28,.,.,TRBJ1-1,CASSPPNRVRTEAFF,TGTGCCAGCAGCCCCCCCAACAGGGTTCGGACTGAAGCTTTCTTT
TRBV6-6,.,.,TRBJ1-2,CASRHPYGYTF,TGTGCCAGTAGACACCCCTATGGCTACACCTTC
TRBV7-2,.,TRBD2,TRBJ2-1,CASSTRLAGKDNEQFF,TGTGCCAGCAGCACCAGACTAGCGGGAAAGGACAATGAGCAGTTCTTC
TRBV11-2,.,.,TRBJ2-7,CASSLRYRVMGEQYF,TGTGCCAGCAGCTTAAGATACAGGGTGATGGGCGAGCAGTACTTC
TRBV28,once,.,TRBJ2-7,CASRVLRPSSYEQYF,TGTGCCAGCCGAGTTTTGAGGCCGAGCTCCTACGAGCAGTACTTC
TRBV7-2,.,.,TRBJ1-1,CASSLRTEAFF,TGTGCCAGCAGCTTAAGGACAGAAGCTTTCTTT
TRBV2,.,.,TRBJ1-2,CASSASYGYTF,TGTGCCAGCAGTGCCTCCTATGGCTACACCTTC
TRBV7-2,.,.,TRBJ2-1,CASSLAQGDEQFF,TGTGCCAGCAGCTTAGCTCAGGGCGATGAGCAGTTCTTC
TRBV5-6,few,TRBD2,TRBJ2-5,CASSRLAGGAVEVDQYF,TGTGCCAGCAGCCGACTAGCGGGGGGTGCCGTCGAAGTCGACCAGTACTTC
TRBV18,once,TRBD2,TRBJ2-1,CASSPTTAEGLNEQFF,TGTGCCAGCTCACCCACTACCGCGGAGGGACTAAATGAGCAGTTCTTC
TRBV7-9,.,TRBD2,TRBJ2-1,CASSLATSGSYNEQFF,TGTGCCAGCAGCTTAGCGACTAGCGGGAGTTACAATGAGCAGTTCTTC
TRBV6-1,.,.,TRBJ2-5,CASSEGHSILVETQYF,TGTGCCAGCAGTGAGGGGCACAGCATCCTTGTAGAGACCCAGTACTTC
TRBV29-1,.,TRBD1,TRBJ1-2,CSVEEYRGVYGYTF,TGCAGCGTTGAAGAGTACAGGGGAGTGTACGGCTACACCTTC
TRBV29-1,.,TRBD1,TRBJ1-1,CSVVTGAEAFF,TGCAGCGTTGTTACAGGGGCTGAAGCTTTCTTT
TRBV7-2,.,.,TRBJ2-2,CASSLVQATGELFF,TGTGCCAGCAGCTTAGTTCAGGCCACCGGGGAGCTGTTTTTT
TRBV11-2,.,.,TRBJ1-1,CASSLSPVRAVDTEAFF,TGTGCCAGCAGCCTATCCCCTGTGAGAGCGGTGGACACTGAAGCTTTCTTT
TRBV7-2,.,TRBD1,TRBJ1-2,CASSPGQGARMGGYTF,TGTGCCAGCAGCCCAGGACAGGGAGCCCGCATGGGTGGCTACACCTTC
TRBV10-1,.,TRBD2,TRBJ2-3,CASSFSGGNTDTQYF,TGCGCCAGCAGTTTTAGCGGGGGGAACACAGATACGCAGTATTTT
TRBV6-6,.,TRBD1,TRBJ1-6,CASNERGHENSPLHF,TGTGCCAGCAACGAGAGGGGGCACGAGAATTCACCCCTCCACTTT
TRBV6-1,.,TRBD1,TRBJ2-7,CATTPRTGGTYEQYF,TGTGCCACTACCCCCCGGACAGGGGGGACCTACGAGCAGTACTTC
TRBV5-8,.,.,TRBJ1-2,CASSLVGVYGYAF,TGTGCCAGCAGCTTAGTCGGAGTCTATGGCTACGCCTTC
TRBV5-1,.,TRBD1,TRBJ2-7,CASSSQGAPLYEQYF,TGCGCCAGCAGCTCACAGGGGGCTCCCCTCTACGAGCAGTACTTC
TRBV19,few,.,TRBJ1-6,CASSIGLNSPLHF,TGTGCCAGTAGTATCGGACTGAATTCACCCCTCCACTTT
TRBV6-6,once,TRBD2,TRBJ2-7,CASSLGTSGYEQYF,TGTGCCAGCAGCCTAGGGACTAGCGGCTACGAGCAGTACTTC
TRBV4-2,.,TRBD2,TRBJ2-5,CASSQNRDGRETQYF,TGTGCCAGCAGCCAGAACCGGGACGGGAGGGAGACCCAGTACTTC
TRBV10-3,few,.,TRBJ1-5,CAIRGAHNQPQHF,TGTGCCATCAGGGGGGCTCACAATCAGCCCCAGCATTTT
TRBV6-1,.,TRBD1,TRBJ2-7,CASSAPGTGSYEQYF,TGTGCCAGCAGTGCCCCCGGGACAGGGTCCTACGAGCAGTACTTC
TRBV10-3,few,TRBD2,TRBJ2-7,CAIGSRGESYEQYF,TGTGCCATTGGTTCGCGGGGGGAGAGTTACGAGCAGTACTTC
TRBV11-1,.,TRBD2,TRBJ2-7,CASSSRTSGDYEQYF,TGTGCCAGCAGCTCTCGGACTAGTGGAGATTACGAGCAGTACTTC
TRBV2,.,.,TRBJ2-7,CASTERPYEQYF,TGTGCCAGCACGGAGCGGCCCTACGAGCAGTACTTC